This TCR beta chain was recovered during a study of blood T cell repertoires in COVID-19. Study-wide background: Acute and convalescent COVID-19 specimens originated in the United States, Italy and Spain. T cells, B-cell-depleted T cells, or PBMCs provided the cDNA or gDNA that served as material.

Original processing notes: Estimation of nucleated cell counts relied on the amplification of reference gene primers. Sequencing used immunoSEQ multiplex PCR; TCRdb keeps in-frame clones, though not all of them. That table is the source of V, J and clone size, and D and trimming were worked out from the DNA. The sample contains around 180,000 clones, around 74% of which appear only once. The CDR3 is 14 amino acids. Trimming took 5 bases from V and 6 from J; bases not matched to a gene: 8. CDR1 is SGHRS and CDR2 is YFSETQ in the germline V gene. This chain connects TRBV5-1 to TRBJ1-2; 9 positions agree with TRBD1. Sequenced input: peripheral blood. The receptor's source is a woman of 80 years or more with acute or convalescent COVID-19. CDR3 residues: CASSPDRGVNGYTF. The CDR3 DNA reads TGCGCCAGCAGTCCTGACAGGGGGGTAAATGGCTACACCTTC.